This T cell receptor beta chain was found in a study of cytomegalovirus exposure and HLA in healthy donors. With regard to this clone: The same CDR3 is also encoded by other DNA sequences in this sample.

60 Vbeta and 13 Jbeta primers were used in PCR. Sequenced by immunoSEQ multiplex PCR; TCRdb stores in-frame clones only, minus some. Found here are about 130,000 clones, approximately 78% of them singletons; the top ten hold around 3.6%. V was trimmed by 5 bases and J by 1 base, leaving 5 bases between them. The CDR3 loop spans 12 amino acids. Germline-derived CDR1 and CDR2 are MNHEY and SVGAGI. The source is a man aged 35-49 years in good health and CMV-seronegative. The rearrangement joins TRBV6-5 to TRBJ1-1; D remains unclear. Sequencing used PBMCs. The CDR3 protein is CASSPRNTEAFF. The CDR3 bases are TGTGCCAGCAGTCCGAGGAACACTGAAGCTTTCTTT.